Here is one TCR beta chain with its context. This CDR3 contains 15 residues. V lost 3 bases and J lost 3, with 13 bases in between. Germline CDR1 reads SGHDN; CDR2 reads FVKESK. This entry is derived from a study of cytomegalovirus exposure and HLA in healthy donors. Amplification used 60 Vbeta primers and 13 Jbeta primers. The assay was immunoSEQ multiplex PCR, and TCRdb's table has in-frame clones only and misses some. The table shows around 95,000 clones, with about four fifths occurring only once. J is TRBJ2-3 and V is TRBV14; TRBD1 might be the D (5 bases). Sequenced sample: PBMCs. The origin of this receptor is a woman in her 40s in good health and CMV-seropositive. CDR3 nucleotide sequence: TGTGCCAGCAGCCAGGGGCCACATGAGACAGATACGCAGTATTTT. It encodes CASSQGPHETDTQYF.